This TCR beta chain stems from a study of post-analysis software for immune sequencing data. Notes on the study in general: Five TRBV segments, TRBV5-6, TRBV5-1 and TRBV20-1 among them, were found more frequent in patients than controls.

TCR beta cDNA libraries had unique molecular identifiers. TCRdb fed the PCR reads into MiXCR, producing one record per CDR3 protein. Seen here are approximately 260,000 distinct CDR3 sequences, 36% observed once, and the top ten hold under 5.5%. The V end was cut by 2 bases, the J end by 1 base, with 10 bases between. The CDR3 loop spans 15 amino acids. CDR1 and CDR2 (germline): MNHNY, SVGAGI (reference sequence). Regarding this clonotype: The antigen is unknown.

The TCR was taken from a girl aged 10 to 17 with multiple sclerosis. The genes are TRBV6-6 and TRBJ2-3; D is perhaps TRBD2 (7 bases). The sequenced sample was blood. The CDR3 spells CASSYRGAGTDTQYF. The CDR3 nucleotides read TGTGCCAGCAGTTACCGGGGGGCGGGCACAGATACGCAGTATTTT.